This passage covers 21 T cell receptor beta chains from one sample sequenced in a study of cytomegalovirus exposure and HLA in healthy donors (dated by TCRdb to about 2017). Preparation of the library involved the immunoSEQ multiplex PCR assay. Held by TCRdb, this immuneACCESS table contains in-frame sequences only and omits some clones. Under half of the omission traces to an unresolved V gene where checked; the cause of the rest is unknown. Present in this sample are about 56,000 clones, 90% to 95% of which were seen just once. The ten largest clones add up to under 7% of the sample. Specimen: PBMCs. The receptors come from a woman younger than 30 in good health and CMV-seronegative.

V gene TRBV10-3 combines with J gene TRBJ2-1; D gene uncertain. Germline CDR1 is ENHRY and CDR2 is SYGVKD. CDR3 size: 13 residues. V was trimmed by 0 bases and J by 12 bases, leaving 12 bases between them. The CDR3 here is CAISESSVIRQFF. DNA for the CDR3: TGTGCCATCAGTGAGTCGAGTGTGATACGGCAGTTCTTC.

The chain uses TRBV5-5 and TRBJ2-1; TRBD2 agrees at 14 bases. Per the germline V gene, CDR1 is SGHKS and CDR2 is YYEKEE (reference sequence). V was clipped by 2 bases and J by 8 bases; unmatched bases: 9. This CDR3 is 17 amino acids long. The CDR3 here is CASSFRTSGRKVDEQFF. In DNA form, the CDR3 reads TGTGCCAGCAGCTTTCGGACTAGCGGGAGGAAGGTTGATGAGCAGTTCTTC. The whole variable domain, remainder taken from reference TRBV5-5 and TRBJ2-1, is DAGVTQSPTHLIKTRGQQVTLRCSPISGHKSVSWYQQVLGQGPQFIFQYYEKEERGRGNFPDRFSARQFPNYSSELNVNALLLGDSALYLCASSFRTSGRKVDEQFFGPGTRLTVL.

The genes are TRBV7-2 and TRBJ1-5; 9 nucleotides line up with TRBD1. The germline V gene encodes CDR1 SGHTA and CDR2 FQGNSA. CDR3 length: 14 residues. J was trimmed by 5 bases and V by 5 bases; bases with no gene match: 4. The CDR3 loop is CASSLTGGDQPQHF. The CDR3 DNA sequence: TGTGCCAGCAGCCTAACAGGGGGCGATCAGCCCCAGCATTTT.

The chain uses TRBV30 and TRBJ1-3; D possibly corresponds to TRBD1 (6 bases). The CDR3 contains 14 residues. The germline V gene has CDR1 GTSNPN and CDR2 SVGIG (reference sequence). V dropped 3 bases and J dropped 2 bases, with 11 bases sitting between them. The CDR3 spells CAWRFRTAGNTIYF. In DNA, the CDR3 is TGTGCCTGGAGGTTCCGGACAGCTGGAAACACCATATATTTT.

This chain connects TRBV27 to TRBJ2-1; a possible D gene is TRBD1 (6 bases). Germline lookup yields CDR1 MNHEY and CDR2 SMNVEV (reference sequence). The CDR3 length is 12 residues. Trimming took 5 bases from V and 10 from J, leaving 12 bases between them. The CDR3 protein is CASSQTDREQFF. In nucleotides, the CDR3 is TGTGCCAGCAGTCAGACTGACAGGGAGCAGTTCTTC.

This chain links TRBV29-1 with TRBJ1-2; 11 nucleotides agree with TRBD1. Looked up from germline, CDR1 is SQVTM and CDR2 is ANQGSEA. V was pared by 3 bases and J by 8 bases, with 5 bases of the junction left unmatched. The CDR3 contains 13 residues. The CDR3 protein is CSVDEDRGHGYTF. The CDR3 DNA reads TGCAGCGTTGACGAGGACAGGGGGCACGGCTACACCTTC.

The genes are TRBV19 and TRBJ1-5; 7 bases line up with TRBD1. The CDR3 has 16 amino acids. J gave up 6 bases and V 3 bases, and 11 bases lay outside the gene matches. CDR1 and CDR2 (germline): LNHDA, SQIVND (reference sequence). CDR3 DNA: TGTGCCAGTAGTATTCCCACAGGGGCTGGTAGTCAGCCCCAGCATTTT. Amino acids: CASSIPTGAGSQPQHF.

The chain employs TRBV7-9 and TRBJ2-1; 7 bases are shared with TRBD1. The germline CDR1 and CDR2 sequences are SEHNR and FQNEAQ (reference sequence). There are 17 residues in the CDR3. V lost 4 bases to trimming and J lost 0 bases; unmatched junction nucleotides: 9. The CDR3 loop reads CASSSLIQGLSYNEQFF. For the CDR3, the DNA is TGTGCCAGCAGCTCTCTCATACAGGGGCTCTCCTACAATGAGCAGTTCTTC.

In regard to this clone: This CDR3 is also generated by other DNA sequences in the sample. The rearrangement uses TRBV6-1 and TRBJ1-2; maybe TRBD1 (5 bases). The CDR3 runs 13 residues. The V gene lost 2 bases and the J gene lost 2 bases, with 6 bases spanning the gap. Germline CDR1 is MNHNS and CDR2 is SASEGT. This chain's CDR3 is CASSEQGNYGYTF. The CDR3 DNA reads TGTGCCAGCAGTGAACAGGGAAACTATGGCTACACCTTC.

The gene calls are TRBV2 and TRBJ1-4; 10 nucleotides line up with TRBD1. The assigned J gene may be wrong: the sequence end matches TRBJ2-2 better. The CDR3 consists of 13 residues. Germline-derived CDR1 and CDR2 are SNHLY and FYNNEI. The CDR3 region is CASMGTGEWELFF. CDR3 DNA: TGTGCCAGCATGGGGACAGGGGAATGGGAGCTGTTTTTT.

CDR3 amino acids: CASSERQGFSTDTQYF. The CDR3, as DNA: TGTGCCAGCAGCGAACGACAGGGGTTCTCCACAGATACGCAGTATTTT. The rearrangement uses TRBV6-4 and TRBJ2-3, with 8 bases that match TRBD1. Germline CDR1 is MRHNA and CDR2 is SNTAGT. The CDR3 extends over 16 amino acids. The V and J ends lost 6 bases and 2 bases, in that order; junction bases with no gene match: 10.

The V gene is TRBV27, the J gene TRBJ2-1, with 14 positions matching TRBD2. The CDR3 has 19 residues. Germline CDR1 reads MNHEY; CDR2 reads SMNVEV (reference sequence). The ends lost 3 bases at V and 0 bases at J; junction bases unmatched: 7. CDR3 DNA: TGTGCCAGCAGTTTCCTGGGACTAGCGGGAGAAAGCTCCTACAATGAGCAGTTCTTC. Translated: CASSFLGLAGESSYNEQFF.

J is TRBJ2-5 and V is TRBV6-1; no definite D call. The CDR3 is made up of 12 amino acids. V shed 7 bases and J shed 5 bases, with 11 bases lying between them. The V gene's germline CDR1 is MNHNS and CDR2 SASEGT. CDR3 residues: CASNPSYETQYF. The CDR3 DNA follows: TGTGCCAGCAACCCGAGCTACGAGACCCAGTACTTC.

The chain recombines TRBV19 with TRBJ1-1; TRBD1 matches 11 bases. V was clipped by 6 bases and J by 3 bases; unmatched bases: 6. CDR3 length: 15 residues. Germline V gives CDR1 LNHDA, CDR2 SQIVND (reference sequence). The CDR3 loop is CASRAGQGADTEAFF. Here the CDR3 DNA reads TGTGCCAGTAGGGCCGGACAGGGGGCAGACACTGAAGCTTTCTTT.

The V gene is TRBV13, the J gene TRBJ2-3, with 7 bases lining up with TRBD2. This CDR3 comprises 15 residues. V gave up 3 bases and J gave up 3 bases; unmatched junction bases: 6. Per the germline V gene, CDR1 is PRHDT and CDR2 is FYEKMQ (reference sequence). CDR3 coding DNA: TGTGCCAGCAGCTTCGCGGGAGTGGATACAGATACGCAGTATTTT. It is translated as CASSFAGVDTDTQYF.

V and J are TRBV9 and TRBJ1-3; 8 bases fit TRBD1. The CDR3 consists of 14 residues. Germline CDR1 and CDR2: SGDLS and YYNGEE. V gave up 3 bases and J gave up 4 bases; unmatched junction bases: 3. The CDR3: CASSAGQGGNTIYF. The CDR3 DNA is TGTGCCAGCAGCGCCGGACAGGGAGGAAACACCATATATTTT.

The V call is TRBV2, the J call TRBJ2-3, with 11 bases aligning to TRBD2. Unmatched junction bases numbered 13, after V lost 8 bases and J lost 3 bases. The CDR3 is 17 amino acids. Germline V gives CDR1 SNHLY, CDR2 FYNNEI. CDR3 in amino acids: CASRRGSGGAGTDTQYF. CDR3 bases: TGTGCCAGCCGAAGAGGTAGCGGGGGGGCGGGGACAGATACGCAGTATTTT.

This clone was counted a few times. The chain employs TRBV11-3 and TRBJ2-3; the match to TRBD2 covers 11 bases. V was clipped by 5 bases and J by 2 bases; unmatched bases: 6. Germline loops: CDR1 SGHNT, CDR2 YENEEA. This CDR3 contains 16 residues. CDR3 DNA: TGTGCCAGCAGCCCTGGGACTAGCGGCTACACAGATACGCAGTATTTT. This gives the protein CASSPGTSGYTDTQYF.

CDR3 nucleotide sequence: TGTGCCAGCAGCTTAGAGAGGGTCGGTGGCTACACCTTC. It yields the protein CASSLERVGGYTF. The chain carries TRBV13 and TRBJ1-2; no clear D gene. Germline V gene sequence: CDR1 PRHDT, CDR2 FYEKMQ (reference sequence). This CDR3 has 13 residues. Trimming removed 1 base from V and 7 bases from J, with 10 bases in between. Filled out from reference TRBV13 and TRBJ1-2, the complete variable domain reads AAGVIQSPRHLIKEKRETATLKCYPIPRHDTVYWYQQGPGQDPQFLISFYEKMQSDKGSIPDRFSAQQFSDYHSELNMSSLELGDSALYFCASSLERVGGYTFGSGTRLTVV.

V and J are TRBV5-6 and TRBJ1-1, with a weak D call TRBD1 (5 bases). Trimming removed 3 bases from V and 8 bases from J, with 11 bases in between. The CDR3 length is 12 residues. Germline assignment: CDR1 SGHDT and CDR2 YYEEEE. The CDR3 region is CASSWAGEEAFF. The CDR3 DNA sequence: TGTGCCAGCAGCTGGGCGGGGGAAGAAGCTTTCTTT.

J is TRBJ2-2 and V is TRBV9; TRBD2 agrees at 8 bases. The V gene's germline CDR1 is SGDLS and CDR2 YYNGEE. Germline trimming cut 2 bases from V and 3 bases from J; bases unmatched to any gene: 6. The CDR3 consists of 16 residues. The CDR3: CASSVLREGDTGELFF. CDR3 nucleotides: TGTGCCAGCAGCGTCCTACGGGAGGGCGACACCGGGGAGCTGTTTTTT. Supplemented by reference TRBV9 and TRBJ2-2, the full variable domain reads DSGVTQTPKHLITATGQRVTLRCSPRSGDLSVYWYQQSLDQGLQFLIQYYNGEERAKGNILERFSAQQFPDLHSELNLSSLELGDSALYFCASSVLREGDTGELFFGEGSRLTVL.